What follows are 28 T cell receptor beta chains derived from one specimen sequenced in a study of blood T cell repertoires in COVID-19. TCRdb's copy holds only in-frame clones and misses some; the assay was immunoSEQ multiplex PCR. The sample carries around 220,000 clones, around 87% recorded once. What was sequenced was PBMCs or T cells enriched from blood (not recorded which). These receptors were obtained from a man in his thirties or forties who had been exposed to COVID-19.

Only one count was recorded for this clone. This sequence joins TRBV4-2 and TRBJ1-5; the match to TRBD1 covers 10 bases. The CDR3 length is 14 residues. Germline CDR1 and CDR2: LGHNA and YNFKEQ. V shed 4 bases, J shed 8 bases, and the junction held 5 bases outside the gene matches. The CDR3 DNA reads TGTGCCAGCAGCCCACGACAGGGGGCAGAGCCCCAGCATTTT. Encoded protein: CASSPRQGAEPQHF.

The V call is TRBV5-1, the J call TRBJ2-5; D is perhaps TRBD1 (5 bases). Trimming took off 3 bases at V and 1 base at J, with 13 bases between the two ends. CDR3 size: 15 residues. The germline CDR1 and CDR2 sequences are SGHRS and YFSETQ. DNA for the CDR3: TGCGCCAGCAGCTCATTCTTTGACAGCCAAGAGACCCAGTACTTC. This gives the protein CASSSFFDSQETQYF.

V is TRBV18 and J is TRBJ2-7; D remains ambiguous. V was pared by 3 bases and J by 5 bases, with 20 bases between. The V gene's germline CDR1 is KGHSH and CDR2 LQKENI. CDR3 size: 16 residues. The CDR3 DNA follows: TGTGCCAGCTCACCTCCCAGGCCACGGTCGCCTGACGAGCAGTACTTC. It is translated as CASSPPRPRSPDEQYF.

J is TRBJ2-3 and V is TRBV14, with 11 bases that match TRBD2. Germline loops: CDR1 SGHDN, CDR2 FVKESK. With 4 bases clipped from V and 3 bases from J, the junction kept 6 bases outside the gene matches. The CDR3 covers 16 residues. As DNA, the CDR3 is TGTGCCAGCAGCCTCTTAGCGGGGGGGCGAACAGATACGCAGTATTTT. Translation gives CASSLLAGGRTDTQYF.

The chain employs TRBV5-1 and TRBJ2-3; 8 nucleotides match TRBD2. In germline, CDR1 is SGHRS, CDR2 YFSETQ. CDR3 length equals 16 residues. Unmatched junction bases numbered 9, after V lost 0 bases and J lost 6 bases. In DNA, the CDR3 is TGCGCCAGCAGCTTGGAACTAGCGGACCATGGGGATACGCAGTATTTT. Protein: CASSLELADHGDTQYF.

The chain links TRBV3-1 (or the pseudogene TRBV3-2) to TRBJ2-7; a weak D match, TRBD2 (5 bases). Germline CDR1 is LGHDT and CDR2 is YNNKEL (reference sequence). The CDR3 loop spans 16 amino acids. The V end lost 0 bases, the J end lost 2 bases, and 14 bases lay between the germline ends. CDR3 DNA sequence: TGTGCCAGCAGCCAAGAACACATCCCGAGGGCCTACGAGCAGTACTTC. Its translation is CASSQEHIPRAYEQYF.

This clone was observed once. The chain employs TRBV30 and TRBJ1-1, with 7 positions matching TRBD1. This CDR3 contains 13 residues. The germline V gene encodes CDR1 GTSNPN and CDR2 SVGIG (reference sequence). The trim removed 4 bases at V and 1 base at J, leaving 3 bases unmatched. In nucleotides, the CDR3 is TGTGCCTGGAATAACAGGGGGAACACTGAAGCTTTCTTT. Translation: CAWNNRGNTEAFF. The full variable domain, rest sourced from reference TRBV30 and TRBJ1-1, is SQTIHQWPATLVQPVGSPLSLECTVEGTSNPNLYWYRQAAGRGLQLLFYSVGIGQISSEVPQNLSASRPQDRQFILSSKKLLLSDSGFYLCAWNNRGNTEAFFGQGTRLTVV.

This clone was recorded only once. This rearrangement joins TRBV7-2 to TRBJ2-5; D is possibly TRBD2 (7 bases). Germline V gene data show CDR1 as SGHTA and CDR2 as FQGNSA. V was shortened by 8 bases and J by 5 bases, with 21 bases between the two germline ends. This CDR3 has 15 amino acids. CDR3 nucleotide sequence: TGTGCCAGCGCCGACCGGGCGGGGGCGGGGGAGACCCAGTACTTC. Translating gives CASADRAGAGETQYF.

The CDR3: CASSQERGMGSAYNSPLHF. CDR3 in DNA: TGTGCCAGCAGCCAAGAGCGGGGGATGGGAAGCGCCTATAATTCACCCCTCCACTTT. V usage is TRBV4-2 and J usage is TRBJ1-6, with D possibly TRBD1 on 5 matching bases. The CDR3 has 19 amino acids. Germline V lookup: CDR1 LGHNA, CDR2 YNFKEQ. Trimming removed 0 bases at V and 2 bases at J, with 17 bases between.

This chain connects TRBV18 to TRBJ2-7, with D tentatively TRBD1 (6 bases). With 4 bases removed from V and 1 base from J, the gap between germline ends came to 8 bases. There are 13 residues in the CDR3. CDR1 is KGHSH, CDR2 LQKENI, per germline. The CDR3 region is CASSRDTSYEQYF. Written as DNA, the CDR3 is TGTGCCAGCTCACGGGACACATCCTACGAGCAGTACTTC.

The rearrangement joins TRBV10-3 to TRBJ1-3, with 10 nucleotides matching TRBD1. CDR1 is ENHRY, CDR2 SYGVKD, per germline. The length of the CDR3 is 14 residues. The V gene end was trimmed by 10 bases and the J gene end by 3 bases; junction bases not matched to a gene: 6. The CDR3 reads CATGTGASGNTIYF. The CDR3, as DNA: TGTGCCACAGGGACAGGGGCAAGTGGAAACACCATATATTTT.

The chain is built from TRBV2 and TRBJ2-3; tentative D call: TRBD1 (7 bases). The CDR3 runs to 18 residues. Germline CDR1 reads SNHLY; CDR2 reads FYNNEI. The V and J ends lost 5 bases and 2 bases respectively, with 23 bases between them. The CDR3 sequence: CASSSRASGGQITDTQYF. DNA of the CDR3: TGTGCCAGCAGTTCCCGGGCTTCCGGGGGACAGATCACAGATACGCAGTATTTT.

The gene calls are TRBV13 and TRBJ1-1; D perhaps matches TRBD1 (5 bases). Germline CDR1 is PRHDT and CDR2 is FYEKMQ (reference sequence). This CDR3 has 14 amino acids. V lost 10 bases, J lost 4 bases, and 19 bases lay in between. CDR3 sequence (DNA): TGTGCCACTCTCCCCTGGGGGGAGGGCACTGAAGCTTTCTTT. Protein product: CATLPWGEGTEAFF.

This sequence joins TRBV14 and TRBJ1-4; D not resolved. There are 14 residues in the CDR3. Per germline, CDR1 SGHDN and CDR2 FVKESK. V was trimmed by 3 bases and J by 5 bases, leaving 10 bases between them. The CDR3 sequence is CASSHHFENEKLFF. The CDR3 bases are TGTGCCAGCAGCCATCATTTCGAGAATGAAAAACTGTTTTTT.

V and J are TRBV10-3 and TRBJ2-3; 7 bases line up with TRBD1. The CDR3 is 21 residues long. Germline lookup yields CDR1 ENHRY and CDR2 SYGVKD. The V gene end was trimmed by 4 bases and the J gene end by 0 bases; junction bases not matched to a gene: 22. The CDR3 nucleotides read TGTGCCATCAGTGGACAGATAGGGGGCAGAGTTGAACCCGAGAGCACAGATACGCAGTATTTT. This encodes CAISGQIGGRVEPESTDTQYF.

This clone was detected only once. This sequence joins TRBV21-1 and TRBJ2-3; the tabulated D call, TRBD1, remains unverified against the DNA. TRBV21-1 is a listed pseudogene. The CDR3 is made up of 13 amino acids. The CDR3 nucleotides are TGTGCCAGACAGGGGGCTTGCACAGATACGCAGTATTTT. Translated, it gives CARQGACTDTQYF.

The V call is TRBV7-2, the J call TRBJ1-3, with 11 bases identical to TRBD1. This CDR3 spans 14 amino acids. Germline V gene lookup returns CDR1 SGHTA and CDR2 FQGNSA. Trimming removed 5 bases from V and 7 bases from J; junction bases left unmatched: 4. DNA for the CDR3: TGTGCCAGCAGCCGGACAGGGGGCGGGAACACCATATATTTT. Protein: CASSRTGGGNTIYF.

This chain links TRBV2 with TRBJ1-5; 7 bases map to TRBD1. The germline V gene has CDR1 SNHLY and CDR2 FYNNEI. CDR3 length: 14 residues. J lost 3 bases, V lost 7 bases, and 6 bases had no gene match. The CDR3 sequence: CASNSGQINQPQHF. CDR3 bases: TGTGCCAGCAACTCGGGACAGATCAATCAGCCCCAGCATTTT.

The V gene is TRBV6-5, the J gene TRBJ1-2; unclear D gene. V dropped 5 bases and J dropped 6 bases, with 7 bases sitting between them. CDR1 MNHEY and CDR2 SVGAGI come from the germline V gene. The CDR3 sequence is 11 residues long. CDR3 DNA: TGTGCCAGCAGTACGGTCCATGGCTACACCTTC. Encoded protein: CASSTVHGYTF.

The chain uses TRBV5-1 and TRBJ1-6, with D hard to call. The CDR3 consists of 13 residues. The germline CDR1 and CDR2 sequences are SGHRS and YFSETQ. Between the trimmed V and J ends, which lost 2 bases and 13 bases, there was a span of 13 bases. CDR3 protein: CASSLGLNEPLHF. CDR3 DNA: TGCGCCAGCAGCTTAGGACTGAACGAGCCCCTCCACTTT. The variable domain in full, completed from reference TRBV5-1 and TRBJ1-6, reads KAGVTQTPRYLIKTRGQQVTLSCSPISGHRSVSWYQQTPGQGLQFLFEYFSETQRNKGNFPGRFSGRQFSNSRSEMNVSTLELGDSALYLCASSLGLNEPLHFGNGTRLTVT.

The rearrangement uses TRBV6-5 and TRBJ2-1; D perhaps matches TRBD2 (5 bases). Germline V gene lookup returns CDR1 MNHEY and CDR2 SVGAGI. The CDR3 spans 14 residues. The V end lost 0 bases, the J end lost 4 bases, and 7 bases lay between the germline ends. CDR3 protein: CASSYSGGYNEQFF. CDR3 DNA: TGTGCCAGCAGTTACTCGGGCGGGTACAATGAGCAGTTCTTC.

The rearrangement joins TRBV19 to TRBJ1-2; 10 positions agree with TRBD1. Germline V gene data show CDR1 as LNHDA and CDR2 as SQIVND (reference sequence). Trimming removed 3 bases from V and 8 bases from J; junction bases left unmatched: 6. The CDR3 has 14 amino acids. CDR3: CASSIGDRGEGYTF. Written as DNA, the CDR3 is TGTGCCAGTAGTATTGGGGACAGGGGTGAGGGCTACACCTTC.

Regarding this clone: Other DNA sequences of this sample code for an identical CDR3. In DNA form, the CDR3 reads TGTGCCAGCAGCCCACAGGGATCCTACGAGCAGTACTTC. This encodes CASSPQGSYEQYF. J is TRBJ2-7 and V is TRBV5-4, with a possible D match to TRBD1 (6 bases). V gave up 4 bases and J gave up 1 base, with 9 bases separating them. Germline lookup yields CDR1 SGHNT and CDR2 YYREEE (reference sequence). CDR3 length: 13 residues.

The V gene is TRBV4-2, the J gene TRBJ2-5, with 8 bases lining up with TRBD2. Trimming took 7 bases from V and 5 from J; bases not matched to a gene: 6. The CDR3 runs to 13 residues. Germline V gives CDR1 LGHNA, CDR2 YNFKEQ. The CDR3 DNA follows: TGTGCCAGCACCTTTTCGGGAGGGGAGACCCAGTACTTC. Protein sequence: CASTFSGGETQYF.

In its sample, this clone was seen a few times. V gene TRBV10-3 combines with J gene TRBJ2-5, with 8 bases that match TRBD1. CDR3 size: 14 residues. V lost 6 bases and J lost 5; bases outside the gene matches: 8. Germline loops: CDR1 ENHRY, CDR2 SYGVKD. The CDR3 sequence: CAIRGADRAETQYF. CDR3 bases: TGTGCCATCAGGGGAGCGGACAGGGCTGAGACCCAGTACTTC.

The J gene is TRBJ1-1, the V gene TRBV10-3, with TRBD1 matching 7 bases. From germline, CDR1 is ENHRY and CDR2 SYGVKD. Trimming cost V 7 bases and J 2 bases; bases outside gene matches: 10. There are 15 residues in the CDR3. The CDR3 spells CAINGQGVKNTEAFF. CDR3 DNA sequence: TGTGCCATCAACGGGCAGGGGGTAAAAAACACTGAAGCTTTCTTT.

In this sample, this clone turned up a few times. This chain joins TRBV7-3 and TRBJ2-3, with TRBD2 identical over 7 bases. CDR3 length: 15 residues. Trimming cost V 8 bases and J 0 bases; bases outside gene matches: 8. Looked up from germline, CDR1 is SGHTA and CDR2 is FQGTGA. As DNA, the CDR3 is TGTGCCAGCGCCGCCGGGGGGATTAGCACAGATACGCAGTATTTT. Encoded protein: CASAAGGISTDTQYF.

The chain employs TRBV4-1 and TRBJ2-1; the D gene is possibly TRBD1 (6 bases). The CDR3 is 14 amino acids. Germline loops: CDR1 MGHRA, CDR2 YSYEKL. Trimming shortened V by 2 bases and J by 8 bases, and 13 bases separated the two germline ends. As DNA, the CDR3 is TGCGCCAGCAGCCAATATATGGGGGCGTATGAGCAGTTCTTC. Its translation is CASSQYMGAYEQFF.